Listed below are T cell receptor beta chains from one sample, sequenced in a study of T cell repertoires in cytomegalovirus infection. These receptors have no known antigen. From the reads, TCRdb called clonotypes with MiXCR, one entry per CDR3 protein. Among 100,000 to 150,000 distinct CDR3 sequences listed, around 30% were seen once. The source was CD8+ T cells from cultured PBMCs, collected from culture after CMV antigen stimulation. These receptor sequences come from a human donor in good health (CMV status not recorded). Some clones in this sample may be carry-over from other donors' samples. Both conserved end residues are trimmed from each CDR3. Fields, in order: V gene, CDR3 protein.

>TRBV7-2
ATIGQGNYGYT
>TRBV6-6
ASSYSRWTMTYEQY
>TRBV7-6
ASSLEGLASETQY
>TRBV29-1
SVAQGDFVGTEAF
>TRBV11-1
ASSLVIGQGQNIQY
>TRBV2
ASSEAPYWRGGTTGELF
>TRBV7-9
ASSFRGNPNEKLF
>TRBV12-3/TRBV12-4
ASSKHGTEAF
>TRBV6-1
ASSYRFRGQETQY
>TRBV7-8
ASSLLWETGELF
>TRBV19
ASSIAGFQH
>TRBV10-3
AISASGSDQPQH
>TRBV4-3
ASRGTFEPEAF
>TRBV7-8
ASSSTGTRINEQF
>TRBV7-8
ASSSGGDGYT
>TRBV5-1
ASSSSGGTNEKLF
>TRBV6-6
ASSVGLAGPEQY
>TRBV27
ASSRGEATYEQY
>TRBV27
ASTPTSGGSYEQY
>TRBV6-1
ASSLGLTSGNTIY
>TRBV6-5
ASSYIWNNEQF
>TRBV4-2
ASSQDTGGYSNQPQH
>TRBV7-6
ASSAGGGPSTDTQY
>TRBV7-2
ASSLGGDSSYEQY
>TRBV5-6
ASSSQGSTEAF
>TRBV7-9
ASSLSLRTDGNQPQH
>TRBV4-1
ASSQAGSDSPLH
>TRBV4-1
ASSQWRGGYEQY
>TRBV12-3/TRBV12-4
ASTSPTAGEFNEQF
>TRBV11-3
ASSLDSIQGREQY
>TRBV6-5
ASSPMGDTQY
>TRBV15
ATSRGISQWGLDEQF
>TRBV7-6
ASSLEALNQPQH
>TRBV19
ASSETERSSYNSPLH
>TRBV10-3
AISEIAGALEPLH
>TRBV7-2
ASSLVWDGRTDTQY
>TRBV7-6
ASSSPALSTDTQY
>TRBV6-8
ASSRGLAYEQY
>TRBV7-9
ASSPYGGGTEAF
>TRBV5-4
ASSLSFSGGLKETQY
>TRBV29-1
SVDGGTGSSGANVLT
>TRBV5-6
ASSLGTYDLDGYT